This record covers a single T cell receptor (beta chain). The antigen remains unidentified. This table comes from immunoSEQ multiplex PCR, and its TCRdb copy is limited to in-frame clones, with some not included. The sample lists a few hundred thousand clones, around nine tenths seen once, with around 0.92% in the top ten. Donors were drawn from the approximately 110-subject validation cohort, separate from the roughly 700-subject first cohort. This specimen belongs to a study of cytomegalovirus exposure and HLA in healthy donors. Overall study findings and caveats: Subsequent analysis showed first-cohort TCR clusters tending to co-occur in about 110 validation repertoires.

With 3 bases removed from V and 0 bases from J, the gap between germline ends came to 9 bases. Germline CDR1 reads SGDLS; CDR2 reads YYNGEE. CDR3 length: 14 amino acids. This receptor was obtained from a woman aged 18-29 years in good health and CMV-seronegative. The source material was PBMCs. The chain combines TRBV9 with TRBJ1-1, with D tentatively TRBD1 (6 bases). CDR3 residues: CASSGQGLNTEAFF. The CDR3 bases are TGTGCCAGCAGCGGTCAGGGGCTGAACACTGAAGCTTTCTTT.